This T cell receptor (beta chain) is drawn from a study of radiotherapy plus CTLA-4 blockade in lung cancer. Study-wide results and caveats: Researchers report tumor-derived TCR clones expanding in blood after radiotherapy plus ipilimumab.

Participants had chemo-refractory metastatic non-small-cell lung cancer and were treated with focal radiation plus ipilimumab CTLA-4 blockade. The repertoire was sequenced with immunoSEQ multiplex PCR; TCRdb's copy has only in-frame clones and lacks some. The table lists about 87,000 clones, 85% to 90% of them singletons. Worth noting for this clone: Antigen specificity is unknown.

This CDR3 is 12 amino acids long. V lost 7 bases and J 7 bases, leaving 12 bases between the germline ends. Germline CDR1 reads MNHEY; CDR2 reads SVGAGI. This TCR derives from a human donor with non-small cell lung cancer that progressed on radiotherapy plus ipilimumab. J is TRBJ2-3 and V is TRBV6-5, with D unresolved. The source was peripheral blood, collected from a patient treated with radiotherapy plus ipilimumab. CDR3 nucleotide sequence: TGTGCCAGCAAGACGGGCCAATATACGCAGTATTTT. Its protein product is CASKTGQYTQYF.